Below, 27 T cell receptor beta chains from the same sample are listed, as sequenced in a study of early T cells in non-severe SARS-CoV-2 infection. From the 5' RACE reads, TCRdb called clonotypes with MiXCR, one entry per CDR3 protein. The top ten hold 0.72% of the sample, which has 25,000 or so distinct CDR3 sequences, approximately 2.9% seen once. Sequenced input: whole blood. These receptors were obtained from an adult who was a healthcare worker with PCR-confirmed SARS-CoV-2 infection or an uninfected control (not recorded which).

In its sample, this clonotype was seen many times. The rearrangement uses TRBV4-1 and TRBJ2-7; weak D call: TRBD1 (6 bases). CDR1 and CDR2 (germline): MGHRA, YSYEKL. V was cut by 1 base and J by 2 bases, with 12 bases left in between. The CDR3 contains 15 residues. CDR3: CASSQVGRQAYEQYV. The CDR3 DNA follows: TGCGCCAGCAGCCAAGTCGGACGACAGGCCTACGAGCAGTACGTC.

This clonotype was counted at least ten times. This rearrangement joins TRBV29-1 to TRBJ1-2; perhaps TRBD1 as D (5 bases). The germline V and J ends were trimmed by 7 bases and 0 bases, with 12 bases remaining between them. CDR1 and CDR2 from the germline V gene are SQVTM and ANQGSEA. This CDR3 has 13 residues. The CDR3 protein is CSAGIGANYGYTF. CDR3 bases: TGCAGCGCTGGGATAGGGGCTAACTATGGCTACACCTTC.

The CDR3 region is CASSPGQGPNYGYTF. The CDR3 DNA sequence: TGTGCCAGCAGCCCCGGACAGGGCCCTAACTATGGCTACACCTTC. This chain joins TRBV7-6 and TRBJ1-2; 8 nucleotides line up with TRBD1. The CDR3 has 15 amino acids. The junction had 5 bases not matched to a gene; V was cut back by 5 bases and J by 0 bases. In germline, CDR1 is SGHVS, CDR2 FNYEAQ.

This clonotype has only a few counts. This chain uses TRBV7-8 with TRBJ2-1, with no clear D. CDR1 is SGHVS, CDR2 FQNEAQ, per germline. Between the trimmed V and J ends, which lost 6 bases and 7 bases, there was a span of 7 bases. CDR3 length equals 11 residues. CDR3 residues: CASRVRNEQFF. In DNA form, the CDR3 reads TGTGCCAGCAGGGTTAGGAATGAGCAGTTCTTC.

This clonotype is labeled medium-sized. CDR3 loop: CASSGGGFTDTQYF. The DNA of the CDR3 is TGTGCCAGCAGTGGCGGGGGATTCACAGATACGCAGTATTTT. The chain is built from TRBV6-1 and TRBJ2-3; 7 bases are a match to TRBD2. With V trimmed by 4 bases and J by 2 bases, 3 bases remained unmatched. CDR3 size: 14 residues. Germline V gene lookup returns CDR1 MNHNS and CDR2 SASEGT.

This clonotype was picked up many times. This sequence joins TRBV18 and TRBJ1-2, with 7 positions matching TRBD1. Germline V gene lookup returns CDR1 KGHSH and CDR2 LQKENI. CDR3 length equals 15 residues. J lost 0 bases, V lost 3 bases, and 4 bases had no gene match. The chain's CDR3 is CASSPQGDPNYGYTF. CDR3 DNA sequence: TGTGCCAGCTCACCTCAGGGGGATCCTAACTATGGCTACACCTTC.

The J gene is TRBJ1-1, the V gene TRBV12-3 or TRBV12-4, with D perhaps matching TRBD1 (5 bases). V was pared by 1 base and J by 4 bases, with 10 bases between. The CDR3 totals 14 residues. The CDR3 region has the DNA TGTGCCAGCAGTTTAGTCCAGGGCGGCACTGAAGCTTTCTTT. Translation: CASSLVQGGTEAFF.

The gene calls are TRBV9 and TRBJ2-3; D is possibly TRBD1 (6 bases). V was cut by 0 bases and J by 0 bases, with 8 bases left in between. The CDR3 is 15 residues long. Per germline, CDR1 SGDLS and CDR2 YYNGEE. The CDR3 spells CASSVARGSTDTQYF. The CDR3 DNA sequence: TGTGCCAGCAGCGTAGCCAGGGGTAGCACAGATACGCAGTATTTT.

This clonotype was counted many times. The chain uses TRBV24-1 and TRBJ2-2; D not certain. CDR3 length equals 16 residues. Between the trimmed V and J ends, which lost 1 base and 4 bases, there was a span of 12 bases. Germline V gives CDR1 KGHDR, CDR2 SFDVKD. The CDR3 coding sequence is TGTGCCACCAGTGATTTAGGGCCGCGGACCACCGGGGAGCTGTTTTTT. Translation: CATSDLGPRTTGELFF.

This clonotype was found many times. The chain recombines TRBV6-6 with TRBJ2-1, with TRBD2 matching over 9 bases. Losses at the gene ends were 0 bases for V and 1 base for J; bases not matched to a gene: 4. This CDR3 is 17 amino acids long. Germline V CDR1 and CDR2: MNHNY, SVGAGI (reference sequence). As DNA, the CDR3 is TGTGCCAGCAGTTACTCGTCGGCGGGGGGGTCCTACAATGAGCAGTTCTTC. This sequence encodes CASSYSSAGGSYNEQFF.

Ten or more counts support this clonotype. CDR3 nucleotide sequence: TGCGCCAGCACCGAAGGACAGGGGGCGCGTATGAATGAGCAGTTCTTC. Its protein is CASTEGQGARMNEQFF. The J gene is TRBJ2-1, the V gene TRBV5-1; 11 bases align to TRBD1. The junction had 12 bases not matched to a gene; V was cut back by 6 bases and J by 7 bases. This CDR3 is built from 16 residues. Germline values: CDR1 SGHRS, CDR2 YFSETQ.

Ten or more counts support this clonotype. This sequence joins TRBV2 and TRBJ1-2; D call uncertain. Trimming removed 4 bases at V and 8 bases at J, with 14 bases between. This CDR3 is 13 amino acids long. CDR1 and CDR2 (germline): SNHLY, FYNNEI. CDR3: CASSGKGLGGYTF. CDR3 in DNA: TGTGCCAGCAGTGGCAAGGGCTTGGGAGGCTACACCTTC.

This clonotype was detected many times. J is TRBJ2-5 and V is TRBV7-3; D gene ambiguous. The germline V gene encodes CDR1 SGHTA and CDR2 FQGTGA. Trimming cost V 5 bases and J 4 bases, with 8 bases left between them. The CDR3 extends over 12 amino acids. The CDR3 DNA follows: TGTGCCAGCAGCGCCTCAGGAGAGACCCAGTACTTC. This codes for CASSASGETQYF.

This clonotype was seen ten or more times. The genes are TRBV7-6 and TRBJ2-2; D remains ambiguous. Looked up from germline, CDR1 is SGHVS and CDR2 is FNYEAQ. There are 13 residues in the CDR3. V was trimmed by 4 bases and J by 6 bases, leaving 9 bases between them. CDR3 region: CASSSHRAGELFF. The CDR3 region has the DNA TGTGCCAGCAGCTCTCATAGAGCCGGGGAGCTGTTTTTT.

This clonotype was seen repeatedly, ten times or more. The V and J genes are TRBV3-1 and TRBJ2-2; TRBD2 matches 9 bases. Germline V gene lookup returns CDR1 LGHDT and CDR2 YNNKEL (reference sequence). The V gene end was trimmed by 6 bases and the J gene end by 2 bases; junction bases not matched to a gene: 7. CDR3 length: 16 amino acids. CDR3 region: CASRPTSGRNTGELFF. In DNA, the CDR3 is TGTGCCAGCAGGCCGACTAGCGGAAGAAACACCGGGGAGCTGTTTTTT.

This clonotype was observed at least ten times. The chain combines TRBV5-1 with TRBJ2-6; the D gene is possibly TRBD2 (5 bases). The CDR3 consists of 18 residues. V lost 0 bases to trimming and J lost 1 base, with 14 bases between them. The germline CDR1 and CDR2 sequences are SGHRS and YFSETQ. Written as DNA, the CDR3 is TGCGCCAGCAGCTTGGTTGGACTTCGTAGGTCTGGGGCCAACGTCCTGACTTTC. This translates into CASSLVGLRRSGANVLTF.

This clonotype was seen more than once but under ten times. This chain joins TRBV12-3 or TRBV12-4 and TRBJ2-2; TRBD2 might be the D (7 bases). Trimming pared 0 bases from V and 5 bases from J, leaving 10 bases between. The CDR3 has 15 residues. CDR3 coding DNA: TGTGCCAGCAGTTTAGCGGGGGGGCGAACCGGGGAGCTGTTTTTT. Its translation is CASSLAGGRTGELFF.

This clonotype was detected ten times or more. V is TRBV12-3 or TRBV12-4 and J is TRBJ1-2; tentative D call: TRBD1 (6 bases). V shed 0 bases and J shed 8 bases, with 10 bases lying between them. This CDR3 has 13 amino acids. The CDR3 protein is CASSLARTAGYTF. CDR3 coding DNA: TGTGCCAGCAGTTTAGCCCGGACAGCAGGCTACACCTTC.

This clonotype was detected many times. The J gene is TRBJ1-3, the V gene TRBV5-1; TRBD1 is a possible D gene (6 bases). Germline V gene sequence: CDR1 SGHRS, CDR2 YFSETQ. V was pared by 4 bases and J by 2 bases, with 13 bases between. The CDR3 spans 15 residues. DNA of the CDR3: TGCGCCAGCAGCCCTGGACAGACAACTGGAAACACCATATATTTT. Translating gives CASSPGQTTGNTIYF.

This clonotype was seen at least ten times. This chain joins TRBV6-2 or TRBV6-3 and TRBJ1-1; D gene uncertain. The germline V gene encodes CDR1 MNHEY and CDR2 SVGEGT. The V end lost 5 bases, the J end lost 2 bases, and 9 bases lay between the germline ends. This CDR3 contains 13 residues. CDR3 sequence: CASSGMPNTEAFF. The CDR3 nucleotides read TGTGCCAGCAGTGGGATGCCCAACACTGAAGCTTTCTTT.

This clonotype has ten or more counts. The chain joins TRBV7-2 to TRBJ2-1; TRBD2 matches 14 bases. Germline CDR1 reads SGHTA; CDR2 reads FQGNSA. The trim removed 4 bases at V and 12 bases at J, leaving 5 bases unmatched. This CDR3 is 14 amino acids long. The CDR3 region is CASSSTGLAGGQFF. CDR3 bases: TGTGCCAGCAGCTCAACCGGACTAGCGGGGGGGCAGTTCTTC.

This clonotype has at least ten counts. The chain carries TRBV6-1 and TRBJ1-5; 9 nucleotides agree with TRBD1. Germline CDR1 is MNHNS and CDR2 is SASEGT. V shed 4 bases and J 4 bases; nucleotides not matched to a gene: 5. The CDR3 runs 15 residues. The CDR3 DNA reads TGTGCCAGCAGTGTAATCGGGACAGGGAATCAGCCCCAGCATTTT. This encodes CASSVIGTGNQPQHF.

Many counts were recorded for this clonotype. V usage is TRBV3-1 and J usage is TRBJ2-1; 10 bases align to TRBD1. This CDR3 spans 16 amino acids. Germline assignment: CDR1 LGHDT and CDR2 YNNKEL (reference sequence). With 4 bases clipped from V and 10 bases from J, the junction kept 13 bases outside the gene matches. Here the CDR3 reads CASSRRTGGVGGEQFF. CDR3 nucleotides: TGTGCCAGCAGCCGCCGGACAGGGGGGGTAGGCGGGGAGCAGTTCTTC.

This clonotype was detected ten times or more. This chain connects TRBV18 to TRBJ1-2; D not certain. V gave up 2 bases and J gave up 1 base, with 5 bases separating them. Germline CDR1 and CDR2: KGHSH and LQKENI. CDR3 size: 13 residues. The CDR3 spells CASSPALNYGYTF. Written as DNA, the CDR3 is TGTGCCAGCTCACCAGCGCTTAACTATGGCTACACCTTC. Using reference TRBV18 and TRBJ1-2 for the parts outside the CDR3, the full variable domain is NAGVMQNPRHLVRRRGQEARLRCSPMKGHSHVYWYRQLPEEGLKFMVYLQKENIIDESGMPKERFSAEFPKEGPSILRIQQVVRGDSAAYFCASSPALNYGYTFGSGTRLTVV.

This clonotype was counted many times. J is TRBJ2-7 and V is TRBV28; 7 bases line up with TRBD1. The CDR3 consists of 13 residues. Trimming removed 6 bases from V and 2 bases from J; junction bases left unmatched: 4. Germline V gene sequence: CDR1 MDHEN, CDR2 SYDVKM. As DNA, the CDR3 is TGTGCCAGCAGAAGGGGACAGACCTACGAGCAGTACGTC. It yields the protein CASRRGQTYEQYV.

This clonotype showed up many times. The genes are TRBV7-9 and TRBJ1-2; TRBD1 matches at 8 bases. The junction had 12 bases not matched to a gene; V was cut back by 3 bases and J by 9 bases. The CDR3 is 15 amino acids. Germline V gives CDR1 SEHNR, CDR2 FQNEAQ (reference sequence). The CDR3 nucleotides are TGTGCCAGCAGCTTTTCGATGACAGGGGATAGGAGCTACACCTTC. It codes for CASSFSMTGDRSYTF.

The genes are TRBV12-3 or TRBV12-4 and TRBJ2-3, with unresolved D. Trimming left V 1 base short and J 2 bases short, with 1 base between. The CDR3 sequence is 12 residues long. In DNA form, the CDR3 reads TGTGCCAGCAGTTTAGACACAGATACGCAGTATTTT. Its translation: CASSLDTDTQYF.